These 5 T cell receptor beta chains share one sample of origin, sequenced in a study of blood T cell repertoires in COVID-19. The data were produced by immunoSEQ multiplex PCR, yet TCRdb's version contains in-frame clones alone and is incomplete. This table holds 55,000 to 70,000 clones, over 75% found once. What was sequenced was peripheral blood. These receptors came from a man aged 55 to 70 with acute or convalescent COVID-19.

For the CDR3, the DNA is TGCGCCAGCAGCTTGGGTGACAGTGCTAATTCACCCCTCCACTTT. Residues: CASSLGDSANSPLHF. V is TRBV5-1 and J is TRBJ1-6, with D maybe TRBD1 (5 bases). The V gene lost 0 bases and the J gene lost 6 bases, with 10 bases spanning the gap. The CDR3 covers 15 residues. Germline loops: CDR1 SGHRS, CDR2 YFSETQ. The complete variable domain, with remaining parts taken from reference TRBV5-1 and TRBJ1-6, reads KAGVTQTPRYLIKTRGQQVTLSCSPISGHRSVSWYQQTPGQGLQFLFEYFSETQRNKGNFPGRFSGRQFSNSRSEMNVSTLELGDSALYLCASSLGDSANSPLHFGNGTRLTVT.

The chain carries TRBV6-2 or TRBV6-3 and TRBJ2-5, with 8 bases identical to TRBD1. The ends lost 3 bases at V and 4 bases at J; junction bases unmatched: 10. CDR3 length: 16 amino acids. Germline V gene data show CDR1 as MNHEY and CDR2 as SVGEGT. For the CDR3, the DNA is TGTGCCAGCAGTTATCATAAGGACAGGGCGGGAGAGACCCAGTACTTC. It yields the protein CASSYHKDRAGETQYF.

The V call is TRBV12-2, the J call TRBJ2-3; TRBD2, the D gene given by the table, was not confirmed from the DNA. TRBV12-2 is noted as a pseudogene. The CDR3 is 12 amino acids. The DNA for the CDR3 is TGTGCAAGTCGCGACCCCGGGGGGGGGCAGTATTTT. Translating gives CASRDPGGGQYF.

This chain connects TRBV30 to TRBJ1-2; 9 bases agree with TRBD1. Unmatched junction bases numbered 6, after V lost 2 bases and J lost 8 bases. The CDR3 spans 13 residues. Germline assignment: CDR1 GTSNPN and CDR2 SVGIG (reference sequence). DNA for the CDR3: TGTGCCTGGAGTTTACAGGGGGCCGGGGGCTACACCTTC. It codes for CAWSLQGAGGYTF. Full variable domain (outside the CDR3, taken from reference TRBV30 and TRBJ1-2): SQTIHQWPATLVQPVGSPLSLECTVEGTSNPNLYWYRQAAGRGLQLLFYSVGIGQISSEVPQNLSASRPQDRQFILSSKKLLLSDSGFYLCAWSLQGAGGYTFGSGTRLTVV.

CDR3 sequence (DNA): TGCAGCGTTGAAGGGTGGAATAGCGGGGACAATGAGCAGTTCTTC. It codes for CSVEGWNSGDNEQFF. This chain connects TRBV29-1 to TRBJ2-1; 8 bases map to TRBD2. V lost 1 base, J lost 5 bases, and 7 bases stayed unmatched. Per germline, CDR1 SQVTM and CDR2 ANQGSEA. There are 15 residues in the CDR3.